These T cell receptor beta chains were read from a single sample in a study of blood T cell repertoires in COVID-19. Data came from immunoSEQ multiplex PCR; TCRdb stores just in-frame clones and leaves some out. The table records about 140,000 clones, about 79% of them present only once. The sequenced material came from PBMCs or T cells enriched from blood (not recorded which). These receptors came from a woman in her fifties or sixties who had recovered from COVID-19. Both conserved end residues are part of each CDR3. D genes are given only for firm matches. Some rows have no size entry. The others give once, few or many, or a class for an expanded clone.

d_gene,j_gene,v_gene,abundance,CDR3aa,CDR3nt
TRBD2,TRBJ2-1,TRBV10-3,.,CAISAWREESNEQFF,TGTGCCATCAGTGCGTGGCGGGAGGAATCCAATGAGCAGTTCTTC
TRBD2,TRBJ2-6,TRBV27,many,CASSSAGRVSGANVLTF,TGTGCCAGCAGTTCAGCGGGGCGGGTCTCTGGGGCCAACGTCCTGACTTTC
TRBD2,TRBJ2-2,TRBV10-2,.,CATMGLTSGFTGELFF,TGCGCCACCATGGGACTGACTAGCGGATTCACCGGGGAGCTGTTTTTT
.,TRBJ2-7,TRBV28,.,CASWPQDSYEQYF,TGTGCCAGCTGGCCGCAGGACTCCTACGAGCAGTACTTC
TRBD1,TRBJ2-7,TRBV7-9,once,CASSIAGTGRDYEQYF,TGTGCCAGCAGCATCGCCGGGACAGGGCGAGACTACGAGCAGTACTTC
.,TRBJ1-6,TRBV12-3/TRBV12-4,.,CASSPYSQGPLHF,TGTGCCAGCAGTCCATACTCTCAGGGTCCCCTCCACTTT
TRBD2,TRBJ2-3,TRBV20-1,.,CSASPSGDTDTQYF,TGCAGTGCTAGTCCTAGCGGGGACACAGATACGCAGTATTTT
.,TRBJ2-1,TRBV5-1,.,CASSLQETGYNEQFF,TGCGCCAGCAGCTTACAGGAAACCGGATACAATGAGCAGTTCTTC
TRBD1,TRBJ1-1,TRBV19,once,CASSIDLPGGFDEAFF,TGTGCCAGTAGTATAGATCTTCCAGGGGGGTTCGATGAAGCTTTCTTT
TRBD2,TRBJ2-7,TRBV11-2,many,CASSLAASGPYEQYF,TGTGCCAGCAGCTTAGCTGCTAGCGGGCCCTACGAGCAGTACTTC
TRBD2,TRBJ2-3,TRBV10-2,.,CASSTSGRADTQYF,TGCGCCAGCTCGACTAGCGGGAGAGCAGATACGCAGTATTTT
.,TRBJ1-5,TRBV10-2,.,CATRDTGRLNQPQHF,TGCGCCACCAGAGACACAGGTCGCCTCAATCAGCCCCAGCATTTT
.,TRBJ1-6,TRBV7-8,.,CASSLTGSPLHF,TGTGCCAGCAGCTTGACGGGTTCACCCCTCCACTTT
.,TRBJ2-2,TRBV2,.,CASCATNTGELFF,TGTGCCAGCTGTGCAACGAACACCGGGGAGCTGTTTTTT
TRBD1,TRBJ1-1,TRBV11-2,.,CASSFGTGVTEAFF,TGTGCCAGCAGCTTCGGGACAGGGGTTACTGAAGCTTTCTTT
TRBD1,TRBJ2-7,TRBV7-6,few,CASSPTGKDEQYF,TGTGCCAGCAGCCCGACAGGGAAGGACGAGCAGTACTTC
.,TRBJ2-2,TRBV5-8,.,CASSFARAITGELFF,TGTGCCAGCAGCTTCGCCAGGGCAATCACCGGGGAGCTGTTTTTT
TRBD1,TRBJ2-7,TRBV20-1,.,CSARDSYEQYF,TGCAGTGCAAGGGACAGCTACGAGCAGTACTTC
.,TRBJ1-2,TRBV4-1,.,CASSQEFGTGDGYTF,TGCGCCAGCAGCCAAGAATTCGGAACAGGCGATGGCTACACCTTC
TRBD1,TRBJ2-1,TRBV3-1/TRBV3-2,once,CASSHPTGGRQFF,TGTGCCAGCAGCCACCCCACAGGGGGGCGGCAGTTCTTC
.,TRBJ2-5,TRBV10-2,.,CASSPREGGETQYF,TGCGCCAGCAGCCCCCGTGAGGGCGGCGAGACCCAGTACTTC
TRBD2,TRBJ2-5,TRBV28,.,CASRTGLAGKETQYF,TGTGCCAGCAGGACGGGACTAGCGGGAAAAGAGACCCAGTACTTC
TRBD1,TRBJ1-2,TRBV10-3,.,CAISEPTGVSIYGYTF,TGTGCCATCAGTGAGCCGACAGGGGTTTCGATCTATGGCTACACCTTC
.,TRBJ1-2,TRBV19,.,CASGYLEAVGYTF,TGTGCCAGCGGCTATCTTGAGGCTGTGGGCTACACCTTC
TRBD2,TRBJ2-5,TRBV27,.,CASRRLAGVQETQYF,TGTGCCAGCAGAAGACTAGCGGGGGTCCAAGAGACCCAGTACTTC
TRBD1,TRBJ2-2,TRBV18,.,CASSPGTGHGELFF,TGTGCCAGCTCACCGGGGACAGGGCACGGGGAGCTGTTTTTT
.,TRBJ2-1,TRBV11-1,.,CASSLQVSYNEQFF,TGTGCCAGCAGCTTACAGGTCTCCTACAATGAGCAGTTCTTC
TRBD1,TRBJ2-1,TRBV30,.,CAWIGQGAINEQFF,TGTGCCTGGATCGGGCAGGGGGCTATCAATGAGCAGTTCTTC
TRBD2,TRBJ2-3,TRBV5-1,.,CASSLGGLAGGPRTDTQYF,TGCGCCAGCAGCTTGGGAGGACTAGCGGGGGGGCCGCGCACAGATACGCAGTATTTT
.,TRBJ2-1,TRBV4-1,.,CASSQDEGVTKFF,TGCGCCAGCAGCCAAGATGAAGGGGTCACGAAGTTCTTC
.,TRBJ2-5,TRBV7-9,.,CASSLSSGQGNSKTQYF,TGTGCCAGCAGCCTTAGTTCGGGGCAGGGGAATAGTAAGACCCAGTACTTC
TRBD2,TRBJ2-2,TRBV10-3,.,CAISESGTSGSIANTGELFF,TGTGCCATCAGTGAGTCAGGGACTAGCGGGAGCATCGCGAACACCGGGGAGCTGTTTTTT
TRBD2,TRBJ2-2,TRBV5-5,.,CASSLSISGSWAGELFF,TGTGCCAGCAGCTTGTCCATTAGCGGGAGTTGGGCCGGGGAGCTGTTTTTT
.,TRBJ2-7,TRBV6-5,.,CASEQVYEQYF,TGTGCCAGCGAACAGGTATACGAGCAGTACTTC
TRBD2,TRBJ2-5,TRBV11-2,.,CASSLGTSGGPETQYF,TGTGCCAGCAGCTTAGGGACTAGCGGGGGGCCAGAGACCCAGTACTTC
TRBD2,TRBJ2-5,TRBV14,.,CASSQLLAGRETQYF,TGTGCCAGCAGCCAACTTTTAGCGGGACGGGAGACCCAGTACTTC